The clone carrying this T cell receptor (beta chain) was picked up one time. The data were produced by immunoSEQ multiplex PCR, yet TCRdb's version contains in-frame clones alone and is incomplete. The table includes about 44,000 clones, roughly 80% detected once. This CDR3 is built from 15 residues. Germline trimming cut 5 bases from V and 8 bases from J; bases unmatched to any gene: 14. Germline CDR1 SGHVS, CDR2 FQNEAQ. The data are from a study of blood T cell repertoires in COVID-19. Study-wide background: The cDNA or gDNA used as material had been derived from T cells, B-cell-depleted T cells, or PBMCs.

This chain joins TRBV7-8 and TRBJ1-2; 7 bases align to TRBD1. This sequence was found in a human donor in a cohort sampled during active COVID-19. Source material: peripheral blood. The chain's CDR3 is CASSNRIQGPTGYTF. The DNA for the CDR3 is TGTGCCAGCAGCAATCGCATACAGGGGCCGACGGGCTACACCTTC.